This T cell receptor beta chain was documented in a study of breast tumors, draining lymph nodes, adjacent tissues. This clonotype was recorded many times. Antigen: not known. The CDR3 is 15 residues long. The germline V gene encodes CDR1 SGHTA and CDR2 FQGTGA. Trimming took 5 bases from V and 1 from J, leaving 13 bases between them. Points from the study as a whole: Data only fit, rather than demonstrated, lymph node origin of most tumor T cells. The data were judged consistent with most tumor T cells coming from lymph node and expanding in tumor. Compared with lymph nodes, tumors were less diverse; compared with nontumor tissue, more. Luminal-like breast cancer showed significantly higher tumor–nontumor repertoire similarity than basal-like.

Samples came from axillary lymph nodes draining the breast cancer. TCRdb re-analysed the multiplex PCR reads in MiXCR, keeping a single row per CDR3 protein. Altogether 150,000 to 200,000 distinct CDR3 sequences are present, 25% to 40% being singletons, with the ten largest covering roughly 4.3%. Sample: axillary lymph node tissue. The sequence came from a female donor with breast cancer. Some clones in this sample may be carry-over from other donors' samples. This sequence joins TRBV7-3 and TRBJ2-3, with a weak D call TRBD2 (6 bases). DNA of the CDR3: TGTGCCAGCAGCCCAAGCTTAGCGGGCACAGATACGCAGTATTTT. Protein: CASSPSLAGTDTQYF.